The TCR beta chain under discussion was sequenced for a study of post-analysis software for immune sequencing data. Across the whole study: The patients showed relapsing-remitting, secondary progressive and progressive-relapsing multiple sclerosis courses.

This clonotype appeared a few times. The antigen remains undetermined. Carried by the TCR beta cDNA libraries were unique molecular identifiers. One entry per CDR3 protein, called by TCRdb with MiXCR from the PCR reads. The sample yields approximately 770,000 distinct CDR3 sequences, around 42% seen once. Whole-study results and caveats: The study found significantly lower normalized Chao1 diversity in multiple sclerosis patients than in controls. Among 5 or 6 TRBV segments more frequent in patients than controls were TRBV5-6, TRBV5-1 and TRBV20-1.

The V end was cut by 2 bases, the J end by 11 bases, with 18 bases between. Germline assignment: CDR1 MNHNY and CDR2 SVGAGI (reference sequence). The CDR3 runs 14 residues. Sequenced sample: blood. The chain links TRBV6-6 to TRBJ2-5, with TRBD1 as a possible D gene (6 bases). The clonotype was recovered from a girl aged 10-17 years with multiple sclerosis. The CDR3 here is CASSYGGRAKEQYF. CDR3 nucleotide sequence: TGTGCCAGCAGTTACGGGGGCAGAGCGAAAGAGCAGTACTTC.